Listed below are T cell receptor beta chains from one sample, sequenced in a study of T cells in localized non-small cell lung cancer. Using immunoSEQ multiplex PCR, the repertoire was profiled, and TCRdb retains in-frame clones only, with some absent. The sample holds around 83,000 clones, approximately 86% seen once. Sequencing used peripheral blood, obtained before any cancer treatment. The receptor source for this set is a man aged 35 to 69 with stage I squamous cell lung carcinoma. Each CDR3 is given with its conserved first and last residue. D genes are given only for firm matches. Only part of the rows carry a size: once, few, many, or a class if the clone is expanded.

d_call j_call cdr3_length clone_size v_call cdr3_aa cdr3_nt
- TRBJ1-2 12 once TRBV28 CASSWDRRGYTF TGTGCCAGCAGTTGGGACCGACGTGGCTACACCTTC
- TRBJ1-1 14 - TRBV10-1 CASSGDAIGTEAFF TGCGCCAGCAGTGGGGACGCCATCGGCACTGAAGCTTTCTTT
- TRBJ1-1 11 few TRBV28 CASMGVTEAFF TGTGCCAGCATGGGTGTGACTGAAGCTTTCTTT
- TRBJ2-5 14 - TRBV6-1 CASSTHGAGETQYF TGTGCCAGCAGTACCCATGGGGCTGGGGAGACCCAGTACTTC
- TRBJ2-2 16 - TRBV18 CASSPPSVGRAGELFF TGTGCCAGCTCACCACCCTCCGTGGGCCGTGCCGGGGAGCTGTTTTTT
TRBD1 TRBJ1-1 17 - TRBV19 CASNNRGIRFMNTEAFF TGTGCCAGTAACAACAGGGGTATCAGATTTATGAACACTGAAGCTTTCTTT
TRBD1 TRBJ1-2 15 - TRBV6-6 CASSSLGQGAYGYTF TGTGCCAGCAGTTCCTTGGGACAGGGGGCGTACGGCTACACCTTC
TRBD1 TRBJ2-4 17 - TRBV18 CASSPGTGAGAKNIQYF TGTGCCAGCTCCCCTGGGACAGGGGCCGGGGCCAAAAACATTCAGTACTTC
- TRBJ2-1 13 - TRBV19 CASSTSLYNEQFF TGTGCCAGTAGTACCTCTTTATACAATGAGCAGTTCTTC
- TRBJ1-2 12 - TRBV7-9 CASTLSHHGYTF TGTGCCAGCACCCTATCACATCATGGCTACACCTTC
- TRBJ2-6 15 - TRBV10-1 CASSDSRSGANVLTF TGCGCCAGCAGTGACAGTCGCTCTGGGGCCAACGTCCTGACTTTC
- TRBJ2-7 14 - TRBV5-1 CASSQSDGPYEQYF TGCGCCAGCAGTCAATCGGACGGTCCCTACGAGCAGTACTTC
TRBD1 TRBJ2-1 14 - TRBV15 CATSRDRGSNEQFF TGTGCCACCAGCAGAGACAGGGGGTCAAATGAGCAGTTCTTC
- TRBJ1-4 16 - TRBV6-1 CASSEDYGTPNEKLFF TGTGCCAGCAGTGAAGATTACGGGACACCTAATGAAAAACTGTTTTTT
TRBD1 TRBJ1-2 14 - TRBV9 CASSEGTVGDGYTF TGTGCCAGCAGCGAAGGGACAGTTGGAGATGGCTACACCTTC
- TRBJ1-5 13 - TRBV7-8 CASSLVSNQPQHF TGTGCCAGCAGCTTAGTGAGCAATCAGCCCCAGCATTTT
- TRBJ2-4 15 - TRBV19 CASSPRPNLQNIQYF TGTGCCAGTAGTCCTCGACCGAACTTACAAAACATTCAGTACTTC
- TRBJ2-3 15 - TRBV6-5 CASRREGTVTDTQYF TGTGCCTCGAGAAGGGAAGGGACGGTCACAGATACGCAGTATTTT
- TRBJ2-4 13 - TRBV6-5 CASSYSSKNIQYF TGTGCCAGCAGTTACTCGAGCAAAAACATTCAGTACTTC
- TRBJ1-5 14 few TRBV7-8 CASSNGPSNQPQHF TGTGCCAGCAGCAATGGCCCTAGCAATCAGCCCCAGCATTTT
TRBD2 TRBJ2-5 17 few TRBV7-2 CASSLERTSGGFETQYF TGTGCCAGCAGCTTAGAACGGACTAGCGGGGGGTTCGAGACCCAGTACTTC
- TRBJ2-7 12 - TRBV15 CATSSGTYEQYF TGTGCCACCAGCAGTGGCACCTACGAGCAGTACTTC
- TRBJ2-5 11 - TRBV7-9 CASSSRETQYF TGTGCCAGCAGCTCGAGGGAGACCCAGTACTTC
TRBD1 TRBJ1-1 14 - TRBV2 CASRVTGGFTEAFF TGTGCCAGCAGAGTTACAGGGGGCTTCACTGAAGCTTTCTTT
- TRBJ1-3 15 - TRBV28 CASSHPPGAGNTIYF TGTGCCAGCAGCCACCCGCCAGGGGCCGGAAACACCATATATTTT
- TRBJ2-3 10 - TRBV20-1 CSAVSATQYF TGCAGTGCTGTTTCGGCTACGCAGTATTTT
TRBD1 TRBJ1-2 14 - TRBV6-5 CASRTGSANYGYTF TGTGCCAGCCGGACAGGCTCGGCTAACTATGGCTACACCTTC
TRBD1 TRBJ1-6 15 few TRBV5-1 CASSPDRGRGSPLHF TGCGCCAGCAGCCCGGACAGGGGTCGGGGTTCACCCCTCCACTTT
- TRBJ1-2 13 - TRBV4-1 CASSQEKGSGYTF TGCGCCAGCAGCCAGGAAAAGGGCTCTGGCTACACCTTC
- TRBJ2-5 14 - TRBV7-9 CASSSQGLRETQYF TGTGCCAGCAGCTCCCAGGGGTTACGGGAGACCCAGTACTTC
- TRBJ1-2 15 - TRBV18 CASSLERGRGYGYTF TGTGCCAGCTCCCTCGAGCGGGGGAGGGGCTATGGCTACACCTTC
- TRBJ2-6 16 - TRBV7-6 CASSLGVFSGANVLTF TGTGCCAGCAGCTTAGGCGTCTTTTCAGGGGCCAACGTCCTGACTTTC
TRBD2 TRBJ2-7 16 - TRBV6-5 CASSSNSGGRQYEQYF TGTGCCAGCAGTTCTAACTCGGGGGGGCGGCAATACGAGCAGTACTTC
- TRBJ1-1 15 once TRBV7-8 CASSLSGSTNTEAFF TGTGCCAGCAGCTTATCAGGGTCAACGAACACTGAAGCTTTCTTT
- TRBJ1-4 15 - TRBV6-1 CASSDRSSSNEKLFF TGTGCCAGCAGTGATAGGTCCTCCTCTAATGAAAAACTGTTTTTT
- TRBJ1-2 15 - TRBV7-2 CASSLGADRNYGYTF TGTGCCAGCAGCTTAGGAGCCGACAGGAACTATGGCTACACCTTC
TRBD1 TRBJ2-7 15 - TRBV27 CASSLRTGGRYEQYF TGTGCCAGCAGTCTCCGGACAGGGGGGAGGTACGAGCAGTACTTC
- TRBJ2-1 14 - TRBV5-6 CASSLGSFYNEQFF TGTGCCAGCAGCTTGGGTTCTTTCTACAATGAGCAGTTCTTC
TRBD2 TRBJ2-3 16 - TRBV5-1 CASSPGLAGNTDTQYF TGCGCCAGCAGCCCCGGACTAGCGGGTAACACAGATACGCAGTATTTT